The T cell receptor (beta chain) under discussion was sequenced for a study of blood T cells in healthy people across ages. A second PCR, run for about 7 to 12 cycles, used a sample-barcoded 5' primer plus a J-beta primer mix. TCRdb called the 5' RACE reads again in MiXCR, with one record for every CDR3 protein. This table holds fewer than 700,000 distinct CDR3 sequences, less than 45% found once. This clonotype was counted only a few times. The length of the CDR3 is 12 residues. Trimming stripped 3 bases from V and 7 bases from J, with 8 bases between. CDR1 and CDR2 (germline): SGDLS, YYNGEE. This sequence joins TRBV9 and TRBJ2-1; D gene uncertain. Sequencing used blood. The receptor comes from an elderly man in good health. The DNA of the CDR3 is TGTGCCAGCAGCGCCAACGGGAATGAGCAGTTCTTC. It translates to CASSANGNEQFF.